Listed below are T cell receptor beta chains from one sample, sequenced in a study of vaccination effects on CD4 cells after COVID-19. The antigens these receptors bind are not known. The method was immunoSEQ multiplex PCR; TCRdb's version includes in-frame clones alone and lacks a portion of them. This table has around 30,000 clones, roughly two thirds appearing once. The specimen comprised CD4+ T cells from PBMCs cultured with HCoV-229E spike peptides, sampled before COVID-19 vaccination. These receptors came from a human donor who received a COVID-19 vaccine. Each CDR3 is given with its conserved first and last residue. Each record gives: J gene, D gene, clone size, V gene, CDR3 protein, CDR3 DNA. A D gene is named only where the DNA matches it firmly. The size entry is marked missing in some rows and otherwise reads once, few, many or a size class.

TRBJ2-5 . once TRBV5-1 CASSSGGTGTPHQETQYF TGCGCCAGCAGCTCCGGGGGTACCGGGACACCCCATCAAGAGACCCAGTACTTC
TRBJ2-2 . few TRBV19 CASSMTSLGTGELFF TGTGCCAGTAGTATGACCTCCCTGGGAACCGGGGAGCTGTTTTTT
TRBJ2-1 . . TRBV19 CASSMSYNEQFF TGTGCCAGTAGTATGTCTTACAATGAGCAGTTCTTC
TRBJ2-5 . . TRBV5-1 CASSLRIATYQETQYF TGCGCCAGCAGCTTGAGAATAGCCACGTACCAAGAGACCCAGTACTTC
TRBJ1-6 . few TRBV27 CASSLSDGSPLHF TGTGCCAGCAGTTTATCGGACGGCTCACCCCTCCACTTT
TRBJ2-2 TRBD1 once TRBV6-1 CASSVAQGISNTGELFF TGTGCCAGCAGTGTCGCACAGGGGATCTCGAACACCGGGGAGCTGTTTTTT
TRBJ1-2 TRBD1 once TRBV25-1 CASSGLDRGDYGYTF TGTGCCAGCAGTGGCTTAGACAGGGGCGACTATGGCTACACCTTC
TRBJ2-3 TRBD2 . TRBV6-5 CASSRTSGSDTQYF TGTGCCAGCAGTAGGACTAGCGGGAGTGATACGCAGTATTTT
TRBJ1-1 . few TRBV6-1 CASSERGRGTEAFF TGTGCCAGCAGTGAACGGGGGCGCGGGACTGAAGCTTTCTTT
TRBJ2-1 . many TRBV4-1 CASSPPLAGTTNEQFF TGCGCCAGCAGCCCCCCATTGGCGGGGACGACCAATGAGCAGTTCTTC
TRBJ2-3 . . TRBV11-3 CASSLGRAGGTDTQYF TGTGCCAGCAGCTTAGGGAGGGCCGGGGGCACAGATACGCAGTATTTT
TRBJ2-1 TRBD2 . TRBV5-1 CASSFRTSGSYNEQFF TGCGCCAGCAGCTTCCGGACTAGCGGGAGTTATAATGAGCAGTTCTTC
TRBJ1-3 . . TRBV5-5 CASILQAYSGNTIYF TGTGCCAGCATCCTTCAGGCCTACTCTGGAAACACCATATATTTT
TRBJ1-2 . once TRBV2 CASSGDREGGGYTF TGTGCCAGCAGTGGGGACCGCGAAGGGGGTGGCTACACCTTC
TRBJ2-4 TRBD2 . TRBV2 CASSAMGRVGNIQYF TGTGCCAGCAGTGCAATGGGGAGGGTTGGGAACATTCAGTACTTC